This T cell receptor beta chain was profiled in a study of CD8 T cells in ankylosing spondylitis. Study-wide results and limits: Among TCR beta sequences, a motif of about 8 highly homologous variants appeared characteristic of ankylosing spondylitis blood. CD8+ by phenotype, disease-linked clones were relatively rare in peripheral blood. Reports of some motif variants in reactive arthritis synovial fluid and blood predate this one.

About this clonotype itself: Its antigen is as yet unknown.

As the method for making TCR beta libraries, quantitative 5'-RACE with molecular barcodes was used. TCRdb ran MiXCR on the 5' RACE reads and lists one entry per CDR3 protein. The sample shows approximately 150,000 distinct CDR3 sequences, about 15% of them seen only once. This receptor was taken from a male donor with ankylosing spondylitis. The sequenced sample was blood, either unsorted or a sorted T cell fraction (not recorded which).

The CDR3 coding sequence is TGTGCCAGCAGTCGGACTGGACTCGAGCAGTACTTC. Amino acids: CASSRTGLEQYF. The rearrangement uses TRBV12-3 or TRBV12-4 and TRBJ2-7, with a tentative D call TRBD2 (5 bases). V shed 5 bases and J shed 6 bases, with 11 bases lying between them. This CDR3 has 12 amino acids.